This TCR beta chain is from a study of neurological immune-mediated disorders. Germline V gene sequence: CDR1 SGHKS, CDR2 YYEKEE (reference sequence). The junction had 4 bases not matched to a gene; V was cut back by 4 bases and J by 3 bases. This CDR3 comprises 15 residues. Study results and caveats: The study phylogenetically grouped the repertoires of 18 of 34 multiple sclerosis patients into one related-CDR3 cluster, a possible signature. Private repertoires in all groups were suggested by the finding that expanded clones across subjects shared no CDR3 amino acid sequences.

Synthesis of cDNA was carried out by template-switch 5'RACE. The reaction used 10-nucleotide random UMIs. One entry per CDR3 protein results from TCRdb running MiXCR on the 5' RACE reads. Found here are more than 45,000 distinct CDR3 sequences, approximately 3.3% of them singletons; the top ten hold 5.9%. This clonotype has a count of ten or more. Its antigen is currently unknown. Unsorted libraries were prepared from 2 million PBMCs held at -80 C. The rearrangement uses TRBV5-5 and TRBJ1-3; TRBD1 agrees at 10 bases. Sample: PBMCs. This sequence was found in a middle-aged man with multiple sclerosis. The CDR3 DNA reads TGTGCCAGCAGCCAGGGACAGGGGATTGGAAACACCATATATTTT. This sequence encodes CASSQGQGIGNTIYF.